This T cell receptor (beta chain) was documented in a study of T cells in Graves' hyperthyroidism and ophthalmopathy. Study findings and constraints: Most clonotypes expanded in thyroid above 0.001 were likewise present in blood.

As concerns this clonotype: Its matching antigen is unknown.

The TCR beta CDR3 regions underwent amplification using RNA transcripts as the source. The HTBI primer set was used in a first-round RT-PCR of the TCR CDR3. TCRdb recomputed calls from the multiplex PCR reads with MiXCR, one row per CDR3 protein. The sample contains hundreds of thousands of distinct CDR3 sequences, roughly a sixth of which appear only once. Germline V gene data show CDR1 as ENHRY and CDR2 as SYGVKD. CDR3 size: 13 residues. Trimming stripped 7 bases from V and 4 bases from J, with 12 bases between. The receptor was isolated from a woman in her forties or fifties with Graves' hyperthyroidism that later progressed to Graves' ophthalmopathy. The V call is TRBV10-3, the J call TRBJ2-3; D remains unclear. Sequenced: blood. CDR3: CAIKTDWADTQYF. In DNA form, the CDR3 reads TGTGCCATCAAGACCGATTGGGCAGATACGCAGTATTTT.